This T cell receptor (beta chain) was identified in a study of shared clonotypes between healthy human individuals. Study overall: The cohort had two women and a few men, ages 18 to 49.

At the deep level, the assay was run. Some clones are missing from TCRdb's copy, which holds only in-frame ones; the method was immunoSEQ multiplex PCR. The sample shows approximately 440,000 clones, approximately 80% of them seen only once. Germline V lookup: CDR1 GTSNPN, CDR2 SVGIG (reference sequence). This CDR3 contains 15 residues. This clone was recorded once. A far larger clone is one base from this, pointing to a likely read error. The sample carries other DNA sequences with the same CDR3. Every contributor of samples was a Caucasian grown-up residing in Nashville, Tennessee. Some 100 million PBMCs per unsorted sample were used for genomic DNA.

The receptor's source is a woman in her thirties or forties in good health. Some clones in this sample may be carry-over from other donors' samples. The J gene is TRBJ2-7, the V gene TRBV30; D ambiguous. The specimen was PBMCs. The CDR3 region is CAWSGQAGVAYEQYF. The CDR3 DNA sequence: TGTGCCTGGAGTGGTCAGGCCGGAGTTGCATACGAGCAATACTTC.